The text below deals with one TCR beta chain. Its specificity is not known. The CDR3 loop spans 15 amino acids. The V gene end was trimmed by 5 bases and the J gene end by 4 bases; junction bases not matched to a gene: 9. Germline assignment: CDR1 SGHRS and CDR2 YFSETQ. The record originates from a study of early T cells in non-severe SARS-CoV-2 infection. Study background: The chains were unpaired, and the sequenced material was bulk RNA from unsorted whole blood.

Unique molecular identifiers were added to individual cDNA molecules. TCRdb itself ran the 5' RACE reads through MiXCR, one entry per CDR3 protein. The repertoire holds tens of thousands of distinct CDR3 sequences, with 9.5% to 15% as singletons. The study, taken as a whole, reports: VDJdb matches were skewed toward anti-spike CD8 T cell responses.

The sample comprised whole blood. This clonotype was obtained from an adult who was a healthcare worker with PCR-confirmed SARS-CoV-2 infection or an uninfected control (not recorded which). The chain links TRBV5-1 to TRBJ1-1; TRBD1 matches 9 bases. Here the CDR3 DNA reads TGCGCCAGCAGAGAACAGGGGGCCGCAGGCACTGAAGCTTTCTTT. Residues: CASREQGAAGTEAFF.